Sequencing of this T cell receptor beta chain was carried out in a study of shared clonotypes between healthy human individuals. Study summary: Per donor, three plates held CD4 naive cells, three held CD4 memory, two held CD8 naive and one held CD8 memory.

Every immunoSEQ plate was one replicate of a subset's evenly spread DNA. Data came from immunoSEQ multiplex PCR; TCRdb stores just in-frame clones and leaves some out. The sample has about 2.3 million clones, over 90% seen once. About this clone: Its antigen remains unidentified.

Germline V gene sequence: CDR1 SGHDT, CDR2 YYEEEE. This CDR3 region has 12 residues. V lost 3 bases and J lost 7, with 8 bases in between. Findings and caveats of the study: Generally, naive subsets came out with larger estimated richness than memory subsets. Between a handful of donors, naive CD4 clonotypes were shared at a level of about 5%.

The chain joins TRBV5-6 to TRBJ2-1; D remains unclear. Sequenced input: naive CD4+ T cells from PBMCs. The subset denotes: CD45RA+ positively selected. This receptor was obtained from a man aged 18 to 29 in good health. Some clones in this sample may be carry-over from other donors' samples. CDR3 sequence: CASSYPKNEQFF. The CDR3 DNA sequence: TGTGCCAGCAGCTATCCGAAAAATGAGCAGTTCTTC.